This is a list of T cell receptor beta chains from one sample in a study of blood T cells in healthy people across ages. TCRdb re-derived calls from the 5' RACE reads in MiXCR, one entry per CDR3 protein. The sample has 1.5 million to 2 million distinct CDR3 sequences, around 48% seen once. The sequenced material came from blood. The receptors were gathered from a woman aged 40-49 years in good health. Each CDR3 is given without its conserved first and last residue. The order of the fields is J gene, D gene, V gene, CDR3 protein. D genes are given only for firm matches.

>TRBJ2-7|-|TRBV7-2
ASSSPNTYEQY
>TRBJ2-5|-|TRBV15
ATEGSRETQY
>TRBJ2-1|TRBD2|TRBV5-1
ASGPAVAGNEQF
>TRBJ2-7|-|TRBV6-2/TRBV6-3
ASKGGARSEQY
>TRBJ2-7|-|TRBV28
ASSLSRWDEGDEQY
>TRBJ2-5|-|TRBV6-5
ASSYGAATPQETQY
>TRBJ1-6|-|TRBV7-6
ASSLVTGDGNSPLH
>-|-|TRBV7-2
ASSLRQGGAYEQY
>TRBJ2-7|-|TRBV18
AGATRTNEQY
>TRBJ2-5|-|TRBV7-2
ASSVAGAGETQY
>TRBJ2-5|-|TRBV7-9
ASSLEGYKETQY
>TRBJ2-5|TRBD2|TRBV4-3
AGSFYGTSGGAPNEQY